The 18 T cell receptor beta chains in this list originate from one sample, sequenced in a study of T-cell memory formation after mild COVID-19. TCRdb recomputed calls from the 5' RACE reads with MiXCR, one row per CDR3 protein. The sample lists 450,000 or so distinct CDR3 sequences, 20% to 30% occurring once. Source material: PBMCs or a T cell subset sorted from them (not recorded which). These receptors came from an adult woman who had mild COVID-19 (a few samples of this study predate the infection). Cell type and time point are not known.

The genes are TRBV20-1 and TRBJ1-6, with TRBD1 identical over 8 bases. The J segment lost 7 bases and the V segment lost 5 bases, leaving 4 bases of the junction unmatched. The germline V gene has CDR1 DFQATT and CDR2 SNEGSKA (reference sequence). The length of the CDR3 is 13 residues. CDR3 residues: CSACRTGNSPLHF. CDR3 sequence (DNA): TGCAGTGCTTGTAGGACAGGGAATTCACCCCTCCACTTT.

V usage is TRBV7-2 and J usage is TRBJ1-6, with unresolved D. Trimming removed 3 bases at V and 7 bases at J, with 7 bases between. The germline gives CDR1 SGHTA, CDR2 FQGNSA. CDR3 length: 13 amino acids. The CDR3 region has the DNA TGTGCCAGCAGCTTTCAGCCGAATTCACCCCTCCACTTT. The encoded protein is CASSFQPNSPLHF.

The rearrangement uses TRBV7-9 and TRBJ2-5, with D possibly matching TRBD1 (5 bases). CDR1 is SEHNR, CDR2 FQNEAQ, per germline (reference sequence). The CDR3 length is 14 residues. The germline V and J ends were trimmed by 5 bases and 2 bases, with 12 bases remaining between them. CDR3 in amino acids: CASSQSQVQETQYF. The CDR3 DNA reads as TGTGCCAGCAGCCAGTCACAGGTACAAGAGACCCAGTACTTC.

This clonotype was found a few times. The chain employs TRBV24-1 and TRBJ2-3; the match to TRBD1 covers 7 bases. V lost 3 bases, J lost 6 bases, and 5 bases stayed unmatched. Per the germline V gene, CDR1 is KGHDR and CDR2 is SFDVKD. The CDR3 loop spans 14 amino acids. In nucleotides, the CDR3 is TGTGCCACCAGTGATAGAAAGGGGGCGGATACGCAGTATTTT. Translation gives CATSDRKGADTQYF.

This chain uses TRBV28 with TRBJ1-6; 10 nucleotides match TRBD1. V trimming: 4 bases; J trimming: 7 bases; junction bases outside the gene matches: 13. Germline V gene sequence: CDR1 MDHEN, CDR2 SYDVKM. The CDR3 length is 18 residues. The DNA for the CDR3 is TGTGCCAGCAGTTCTGGGACAGGGGAAGGTTTGAGGAATTCACCCCTCCACTTT. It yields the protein CASSSGTGEGLRNSPLHF.

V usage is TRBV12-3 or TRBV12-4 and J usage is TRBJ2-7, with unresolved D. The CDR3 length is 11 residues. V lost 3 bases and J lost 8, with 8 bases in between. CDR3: CASSLEYKQYF. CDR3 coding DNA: TGTGCCAGCAGTTTGGAGTACAAGCAGTACTTC.

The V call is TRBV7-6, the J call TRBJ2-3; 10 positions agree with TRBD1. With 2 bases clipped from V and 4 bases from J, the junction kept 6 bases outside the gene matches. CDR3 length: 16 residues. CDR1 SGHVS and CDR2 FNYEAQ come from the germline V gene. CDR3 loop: CASSLRETGGPDTQYF. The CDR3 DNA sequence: TGTGCCAGCAGCTTACGGGAGACAGGGGGCCCAGATACGCAGTATTTT.

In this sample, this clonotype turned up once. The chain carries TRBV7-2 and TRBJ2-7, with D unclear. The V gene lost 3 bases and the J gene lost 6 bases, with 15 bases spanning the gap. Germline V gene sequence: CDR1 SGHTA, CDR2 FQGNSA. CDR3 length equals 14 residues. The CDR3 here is CASSFMGSSAEQYF. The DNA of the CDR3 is TGTGCCAGCAGCTTCATGGGGTCTTCCGCCGAGCAGTACTTC.

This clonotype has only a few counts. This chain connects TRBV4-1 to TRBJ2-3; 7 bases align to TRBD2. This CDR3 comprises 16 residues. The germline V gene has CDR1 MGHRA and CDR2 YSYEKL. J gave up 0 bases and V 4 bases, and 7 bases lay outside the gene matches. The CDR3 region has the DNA TGCGCCAGCAGCCCCCAACGAGCGGGGAGCACAGATACGCAGTATTTT. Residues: CASSPQRAGSTDTQYF.

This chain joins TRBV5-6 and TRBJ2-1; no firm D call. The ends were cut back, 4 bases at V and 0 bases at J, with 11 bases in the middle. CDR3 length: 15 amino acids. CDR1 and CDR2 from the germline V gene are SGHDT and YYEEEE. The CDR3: CASSVDPSSYNEQFF. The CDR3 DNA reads TGTGCCAGCAGCGTGGACCCGAGCTCCTACAATGAGCAGTTCTTC. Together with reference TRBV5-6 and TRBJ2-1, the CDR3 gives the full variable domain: DAGVTQSPTHLIKTRGQQVTLRCSPKSGHDTVSWYQQALGQGPQFIFQYYEEEERQRGNFPDRFSGHQFPNYSSELNVNALLLGDSALYLCASSVDPSSYNEQFFGPGTRLTVL.

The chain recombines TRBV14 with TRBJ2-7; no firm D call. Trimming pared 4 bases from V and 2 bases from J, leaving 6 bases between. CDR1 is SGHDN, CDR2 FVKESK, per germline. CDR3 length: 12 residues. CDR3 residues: CASSPYTYEQYF. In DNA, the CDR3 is TGTGCCAGCAGCCCGTATACCTACGAGCAGTACTTC.

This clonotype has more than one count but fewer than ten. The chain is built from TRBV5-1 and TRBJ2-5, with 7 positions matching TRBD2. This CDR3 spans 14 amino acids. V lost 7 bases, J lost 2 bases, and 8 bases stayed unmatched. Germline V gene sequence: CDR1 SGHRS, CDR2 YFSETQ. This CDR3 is CASGISGSQETQYF. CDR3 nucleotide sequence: TGCGCCAGCGGAATTAGCGGGTCACAAGAGACCCAGTACTTC.

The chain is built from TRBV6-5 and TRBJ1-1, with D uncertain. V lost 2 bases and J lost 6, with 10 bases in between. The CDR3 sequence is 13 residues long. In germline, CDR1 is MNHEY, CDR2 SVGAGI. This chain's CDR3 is CASSYASLAEAFF. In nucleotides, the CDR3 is TGTGCCAGCAGTTACGCCTCATTGGCTGAAGCTTTCTTT.

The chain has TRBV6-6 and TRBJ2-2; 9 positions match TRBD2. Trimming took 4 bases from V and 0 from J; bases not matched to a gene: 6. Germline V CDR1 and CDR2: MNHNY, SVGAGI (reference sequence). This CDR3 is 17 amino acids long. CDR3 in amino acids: CASSSTTSGTNTGELFF. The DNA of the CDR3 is TGTGCCAGCAGTTCTACGACTAGCGGAACGAACACCGGGGAGCTGTTTTTT.

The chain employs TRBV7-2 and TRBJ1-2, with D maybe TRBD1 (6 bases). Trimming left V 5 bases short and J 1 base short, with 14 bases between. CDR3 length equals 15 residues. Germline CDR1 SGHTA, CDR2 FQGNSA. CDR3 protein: CASSPSAGVNYGYTF. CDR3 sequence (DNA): TGTGCCAGCAGCCCCTCCGCAGGGGTTAACTATGGCTACACCTTC.

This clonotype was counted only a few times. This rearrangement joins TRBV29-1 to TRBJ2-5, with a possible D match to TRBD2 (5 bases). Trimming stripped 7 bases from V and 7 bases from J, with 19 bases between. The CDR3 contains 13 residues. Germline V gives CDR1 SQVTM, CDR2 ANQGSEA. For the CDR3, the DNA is TGCAGCGCCGAACTAGTCCCTGTTGGGACCCAGTACTTC. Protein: CSAELVPVGTQYF.

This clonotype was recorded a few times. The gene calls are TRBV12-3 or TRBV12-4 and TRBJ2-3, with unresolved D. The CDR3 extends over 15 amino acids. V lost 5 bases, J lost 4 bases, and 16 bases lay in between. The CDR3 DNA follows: TGTGCCAGCAGTGGTGGATCCCCCTTCCCAGATACGCAGTATTTT. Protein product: CASSGGSPFPDTQYF.

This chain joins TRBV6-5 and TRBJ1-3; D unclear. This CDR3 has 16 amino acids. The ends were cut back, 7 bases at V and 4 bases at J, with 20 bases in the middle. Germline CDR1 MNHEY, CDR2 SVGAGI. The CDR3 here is CASKRLGILKGNTIYF. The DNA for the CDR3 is TGTGCCAGCAAAAGGTTAGGGATTTTGAAAGGAAACACCATATATTTT.